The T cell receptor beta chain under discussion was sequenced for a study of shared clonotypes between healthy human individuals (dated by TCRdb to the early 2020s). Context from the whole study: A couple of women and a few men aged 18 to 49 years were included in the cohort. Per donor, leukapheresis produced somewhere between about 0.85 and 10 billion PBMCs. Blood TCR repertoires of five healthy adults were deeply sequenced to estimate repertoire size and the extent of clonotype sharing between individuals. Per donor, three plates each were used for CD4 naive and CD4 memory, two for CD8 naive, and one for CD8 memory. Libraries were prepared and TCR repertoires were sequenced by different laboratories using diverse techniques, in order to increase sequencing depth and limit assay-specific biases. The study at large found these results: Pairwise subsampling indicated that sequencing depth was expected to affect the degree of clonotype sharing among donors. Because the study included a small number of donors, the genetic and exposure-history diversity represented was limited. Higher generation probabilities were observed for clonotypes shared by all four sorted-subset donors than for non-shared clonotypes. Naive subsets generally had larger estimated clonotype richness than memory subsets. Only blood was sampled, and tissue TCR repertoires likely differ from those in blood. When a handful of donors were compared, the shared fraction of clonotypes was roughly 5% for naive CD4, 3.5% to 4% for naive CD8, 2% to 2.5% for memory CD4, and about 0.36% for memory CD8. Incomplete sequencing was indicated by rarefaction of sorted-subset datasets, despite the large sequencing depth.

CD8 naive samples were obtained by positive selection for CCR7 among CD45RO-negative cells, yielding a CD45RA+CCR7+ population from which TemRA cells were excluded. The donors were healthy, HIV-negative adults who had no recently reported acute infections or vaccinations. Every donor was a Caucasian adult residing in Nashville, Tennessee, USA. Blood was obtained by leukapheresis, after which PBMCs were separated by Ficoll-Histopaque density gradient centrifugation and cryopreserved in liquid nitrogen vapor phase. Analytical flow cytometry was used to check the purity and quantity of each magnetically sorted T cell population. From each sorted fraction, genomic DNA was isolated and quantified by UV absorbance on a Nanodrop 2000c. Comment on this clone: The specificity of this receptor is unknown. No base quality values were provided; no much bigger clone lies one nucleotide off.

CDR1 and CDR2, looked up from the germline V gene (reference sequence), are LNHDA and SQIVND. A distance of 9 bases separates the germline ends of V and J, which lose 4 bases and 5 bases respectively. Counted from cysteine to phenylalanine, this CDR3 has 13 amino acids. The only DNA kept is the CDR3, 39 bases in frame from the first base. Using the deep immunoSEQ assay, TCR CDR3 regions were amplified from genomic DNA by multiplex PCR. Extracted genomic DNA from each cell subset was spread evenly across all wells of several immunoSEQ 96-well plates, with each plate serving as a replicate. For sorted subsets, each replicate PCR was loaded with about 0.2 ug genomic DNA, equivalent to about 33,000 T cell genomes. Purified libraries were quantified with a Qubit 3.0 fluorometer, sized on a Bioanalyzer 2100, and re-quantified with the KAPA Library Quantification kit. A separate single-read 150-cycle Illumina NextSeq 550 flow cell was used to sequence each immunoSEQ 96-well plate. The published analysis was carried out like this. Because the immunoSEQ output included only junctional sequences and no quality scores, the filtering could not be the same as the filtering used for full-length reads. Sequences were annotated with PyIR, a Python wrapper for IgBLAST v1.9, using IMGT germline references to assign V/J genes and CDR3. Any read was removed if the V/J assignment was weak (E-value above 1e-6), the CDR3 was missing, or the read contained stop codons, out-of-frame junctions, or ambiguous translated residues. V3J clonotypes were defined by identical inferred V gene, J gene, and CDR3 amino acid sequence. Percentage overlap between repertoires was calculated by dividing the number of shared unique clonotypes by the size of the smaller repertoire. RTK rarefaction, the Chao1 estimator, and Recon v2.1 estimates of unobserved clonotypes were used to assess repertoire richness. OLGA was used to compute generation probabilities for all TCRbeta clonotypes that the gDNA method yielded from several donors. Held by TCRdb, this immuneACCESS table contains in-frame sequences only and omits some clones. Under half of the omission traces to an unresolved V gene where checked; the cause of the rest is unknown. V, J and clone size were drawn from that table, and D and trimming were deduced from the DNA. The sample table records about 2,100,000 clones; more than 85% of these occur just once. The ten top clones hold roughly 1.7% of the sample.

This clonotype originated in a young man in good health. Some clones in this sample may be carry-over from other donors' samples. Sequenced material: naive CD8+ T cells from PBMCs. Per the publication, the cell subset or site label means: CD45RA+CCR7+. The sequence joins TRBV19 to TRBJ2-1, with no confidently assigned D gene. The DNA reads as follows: TGTGCCAGTAGTAACTCGCCAAACAATGAGCAGTTCTTC. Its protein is CASSNSPNNEQFF.